The 27 T cell receptor beta chains reported below all come from one sample, sequenced in a study of blood T cell repertoires in COVID-19. Repertoires were generated with immunoSEQ multiplex PCR, while TCRdb's copy carries only in-frame clones and drops some. Among some 150,000 clones, 84% were seen once, and the ten largest hold less than 9%. The source material was peripheral blood. The receptors were gathered from a man aged 40-50 years who had recovered from COVID-19.

DNA for the CDR3: TGTGCCAGCTCACCACCTACGGCCGGGGGGCGTAATGAAAAACTGTTTTTT. Translated: CASSPPTAGGRNEKLFF. The V and J genes are TRBV18 and TRBJ1-4; tentative D call: TRBD1 (6 bases). Looked up from germline, CDR1 is KGHSH and CDR2 is LQKENI. There are 17 residues in the CDR3. V shed 0 bases and J shed 4 bases, with 15 bases lying between them.

The sample holds one count of this clone. This chain links TRBV13 with TRBJ2-3, with 15 bases aligning to TRBD2. The CDR3 contains 17 residues. The V gene end was trimmed by 5 bases and the J gene end by 5 bases; junction bases not matched to a gene: 8. Germline values: CDR1 PRHDT, CDR2 FYEKMQ (reference sequence). CDR3 bases: TGTGCCAGCAGCACCGGACTAGCGGGGGGGCCGGGAGATACGCAGTATTTT. It translates to CASSTGLAGGPGDTQYF.

The J gene is TRBJ1-1, the V gene TRBV3-1 (or the pseudogene TRBV3-2); 9 bases match TRBD1. The CDR3 covers 12 residues. CDR1 and CDR2 from the germline V gene are LGHDT and YNNKEL (reference sequence). The J segment lost 10 bases and the V segment lost 5 bases, leaving 5 bases of the junction unmatched. CDR3 residues: CASSGPGQGAFF. CDR3 bases: TGTGCCAGCAGCGGACCGGGACAGGGAGCTTTCTTT.

This chain links TRBV6-5 with TRBJ2-1; 8 bases agree with TRBD2. The germline V gene has CDR1 MNHEY and CDR2 SVGAGI. The length of the CDR3 is 16 residues. Unmatched junction bases numbered 7, after V lost 2 bases and J lost 4 bases. CDR3 region: CASSYVAGLIYNEQFF. CDR3 nucleotides: TGTGCCAGCAGTTACGTAGCGGGGCTTATTTACAATGAGCAGTTCTTC.

The rearrangement links TRBV24-1 to TRBJ2-1; possible D gene TRBD2, 6 bases. V lost 5 bases to trimming and J lost 9 bases, with 16 bases between them. Germline CDR1 KGHDR, CDR2 SFDVKD. The CDR3 totals 14 residues. CDR3 sequence (DNA): TGTGCCACCAGTGGGAGGGAGCTTGTTAGTGAGCAGTTCTTC. It specifies CATSGRELVSEQFF.

The chain combines TRBV19 with TRBJ1-5; a possible D gene is TRBD1 (6 bases). There are 13 residues in the CDR3. Germline CDR1 and CDR2: LNHDA and SQIVND (reference sequence). Trimming removed 5 bases from V and 4 bases from J, with 9 bases in between. For the CDR3, the DNA is TGTGCCAGTAGTCGGACAGAAAATCAGCCCCAGCATTTT. It yields the protein CASSRTENQPQHF.

The chain recombines TRBV7-9 with TRBJ2-1; TRBD2 matches at 7 bases. The CDR3 totals 15 residues. V was clipped by 5 bases and J by 8 bases; unmatched bases: 12. Germline CDR1 is SEHNR and CDR2 is FQNEAQ (reference sequence). CDR3: CASSPRDYGRHEQFF. CDR3 DNA: TGTGCCAGCAGCCCGCGGGACTATGGACGCCATGAGCAGTTCTTC.

As DNA, the CDR3 is TGTGCCAGCAGTAGCGGGGGGGTCAATGAGCAGTTCTTC. This encodes CASSSGGVNEQFF. The chain is built from TRBV28 and TRBJ2-1; 10 bases line up with TRBD2. Per germline, CDR1 MDHEN and CDR2 SYDVKM. With V trimmed by 5 bases and J by 6 bases, 1 base remained unmatched. CDR3 length equals 13 residues.

The chain carries TRBV3-1 (or the pseudogene TRBV3-2) and TRBJ2-7, with 7 bases matching TRBD1. The CDR3 consists of 15 residues. The V and J ends lost 1 base and 4 bases, in that order; junction bases with no gene match: 7. Germline V gives CDR1 LGHDT, CDR2 YNNKEL (reference sequence). CDR3: CASSQVPGQSYEQYF. DNA for the CDR3: TGTGCCAGCAGCCAAGTTCCGGGACAGTCATACGAGCAGTACTTC.

This clone has only one observation. The rearrangement joins TRBV24-1 to TRBJ1-4, with TRBD1 as a possible D gene (5 bases). The CDR3 length is 18 residues. V lost 5 bases, J lost 2 bases, and 20 bases lay in between. The germline V gene has CDR1 KGHDR and CDR2 SFDVKD. The CDR3 sequence: CATSGLQDLPRTNEKLFF. CDR3 nucleotide sequence: TGTGCCACCAGTGGATTACAGGATTTACCCCGCACTAATGAAAAACTGTTTTTT.

The chain carries TRBV6-5 and TRBJ2-5, with D possibly matching TRBD1 (8 bases). Trimming removed 5 bases from V and 5 bases from J, with 18 bases in between. Germline values: CDR1 MNHEY, CDR2 SVGAGI. This CDR3 is 15 amino acids long. CDR3 region: CASSPGGAGGETQYF. CDR3 in DNA: TGTGCCAGCAGTCCGGGGGGAGCAGGGGGCGAGACCCAGTACTTC.

The CDR3 region is CASSLPIQLGVGYTF. The CDR3 nucleotides read TGTGCCAGCAGTTTACCGATTCAACTCGGGGTTGGCTACACCTTC. The chain links TRBV28 to TRBJ1-2; D unresolved. The CDR3 extends over 15 amino acids. V was cut by 2 bases and J by 7 bases, with 17 bases left in between. Germline CDR1 MDHEN, CDR2 SYDVKM.

The table lists this clone with a few counts. The chain joins TRBV18 to TRBJ1-2, with D perhaps TRBD1 (6 bases). Germline loops: CDR1 KGHSH, CDR2 LQKENI. Trimming removed 0 bases from V and 7 bases from J, with 6 bases in between. There are 12 residues in the CDR3. The CDR3 region has the DNA TGTGCCAGCTCACCACCACAGGGTGGCTACACCTTC. Translation gives CASSPPQGGYTF. The whole variable domain, remainder taken from reference TRBV18 and TRBJ1-2, is NAGVMQNPRHLVRRRGQEARLRCSPMKGHSHVYWYRQLPEEGLKFMVYLQKENIIDESGMPKERFSAEFPKEGPSILRIQQVVRGDSAAYFCASSPPQGGYTFGSGTRLTVV.

Points on this clone: Other DNA sequences within the sample encode an identical CDR3. The V call is TRBV3-1 (or the pseudogene TRBV3-2), the J call TRBJ1-2, with D possibly TRBD1 on 5 matching bases. This CDR3 is 14 amino acids long. Trimming took off 2 bases at V and 1 base at J, with 8 bases between the two ends. The germline V gene has CDR1 LGHDT and CDR2 YNNKEL (reference sequence). Written as DNA, the CDR3 is TGTGCCAGCAGCCAAACCGACAGTAACTATGGCTACACCTTC. Its protein product is CASSQTDSNYGYTF.

The chain is built from TRBV27 and TRBJ1-1; TRBD1 matches 8 bases. The CDR3 is made up of 14 amino acids. Trimming removed 6 bases from V and 4 bases from J; junction bases left unmatched: 7. Looked up from germline, CDR1 is MNHEY and CDR2 is SMNVEV (reference sequence). CDR3 nucleotide sequence: TGTGCCAGCAGCTCAGGGGGCGGGGGCACTGAAGCTTTCTTT. Amino acids: CASSSGGGGTEAFF.

This rearrangement joins TRBV5-6 to TRBJ2-1, with 7 bases identical to TRBD1. CDR3 length: 15 amino acids. Germline values: CDR1 SGHDT, CDR2 YYEEEE. Unmatched junction bases numbered 5, after V lost 3 bases and J lost 2 bases. The DNA of the CDR3 is TGTGCCAGCAGCTCTACAGGGGAACCCTACAATGAGCAGTTCTTC. Protein product: CASSSTGEPYNEQFF.

Here the CDR3 reads CASTWGDRGFDEQYF. The CDR3 nucleotides read TGTGCCAGCACCTGGGGGGACAGGGGGTTCGACGAGCAGTACTTC. V gene TRBV11-2 combines with J gene TRBJ2-7; 11 nucleotides align to TRBD1. This CDR3 region has 15 residues. Germline V gene lookup returns CDR1 SGHAT and CDR2 FQNNGV. Trimming at V came to 7 bases and at J to 5 bases, leaving 10 bases not matched to a gene.

The rearrangement joins TRBV12-3 or TRBV12-4 to TRBJ1-1; the D is unclear. The CDR3 loop spans 12 amino acids. The V and J ends lost 3 bases and 6 bases respectively, with 8 bases between them. CDR3 in amino acids: CASSFSGPEAFF. CDR3 coding DNA: TGTGCCAGCAGTTTTTCTGGCCCTGAAGCTTTCTTT.

The rearrangement joins TRBV9 to TRBJ2-1, with a weak D call TRBD1 (7 bases). The CDR3 loop spans 15 amino acids. Germline CDR1 SGDLS, CDR2 YYNGEE. Trimming took 0 bases from V and 5 from J, leaving 12 bases between them. CDR3 bases: TGTGCCAGCAGCGTAGAGGGGGCGGGAAACAATGAGCAGTTCTTC. Protein: CASSVEGAGNNEQFF.

The chain employs TRBV4-2 and TRBJ2-1; weak D call: TRBD2 (5 bases). The V end lost 2 bases, the J end lost 10 bases, and 9 bases lay between the germline ends. CDR1 and CDR2 from the germline V gene are LGHNA and YNFKEQ. CDR3 length: 12 amino acids. In DNA form, the CDR3 reads TGTGCCAGCAGCCAAAACTCGGGGGAGCAGTTCTTC. It codes for CASSQNSGEQFF.

The table lists this clone with a few counts. This rearrangement joins TRBV30 to TRBJ2-5; D unresolved. V lost 3 bases to trimming and J lost 0 bases, with 5 bases between them. The CDR3 runs 12 residues. Germline V lookup: CDR1 GTSNPN, CDR2 SVGIG (reference sequence). Written as DNA, the CDR3 is TGTGCCTGGAGGAAGCACCAAGAGACCCAGTACTTC. It specifies CAWRKHQETQYF.

This sequence joins TRBV30 and TRBJ2-7; 9 bases match TRBD2. The CDR3 covers 14 residues. The germline gives CDR1 GTSNPN, CDR2 SVGIG (reference sequence). V gave up 1 base and J gave up 4 bases; unmatched junction bases: 5. Here the CDR3 DNA reads TGTGCCTGGAGTGCGGGTAGCGGGGGATACGAGCAGTACTTC. Translating gives CAWSAGSGGYEQYF. Full variable domain (rest looked up from reference TRBV30 and TRBJ2-7): SQTIHQWPATLVQPVGSPLSLECTVEGTSNPNLYWYRQAAGRGLQLLFYSVGIGQISSEVPQNLSASRPQDRQFILSSKKLLLSDSGFYLCAWSAGSGGYEQYFGPGTRLTVT.

The J gene is TRBJ1-3, the V gene TRBV5-6; TRBD1 might be the D (6 bases). V lost 1 base and J lost 0, with 14 bases in between. CDR1 and CDR2 (germline): SGHDT, YYEEEE. The CDR3 contains 17 residues. The CDR3 DNA sequence: TGTGCCAGCAGCTTGCAGGGGAGAACTCTCTCTGGAAACACCATATATTTT. Translating gives CASSLQGRTLSGNTIYF.

The CDR3 protein is CASSEARTGNQPQHF. The CDR3 DNA sequence: TGTGCCAGCAGTGAAGCGCGGACAGGAAATCAGCCCCAGCATTTT. The J gene is TRBJ1-5, the V gene TRBV6-1, with 7 nucleotides matching TRBD1. Trimming removed 0 bases from V and 4 bases from J; junction bases left unmatched: 3. This CDR3 comprises 15 residues. Germline lookup yields CDR1 MNHNS and CDR2 SASEGT.

The CDR3 coding sequence is TGTGCCAGCAAGGTGACATTGAACACTGAAGCTTTCTTT. Protein: CASKVTLNTEAFF. The chain uses TRBV2 and TRBJ1-1; D gene ambiguous. The CDR3 has 13 residues. V gave up 7 bases and J gave up 0 bases, with 9 bases separating them. Looked up from germline, CDR1 is SNHLY and CDR2 is FYNNEI.

The chain links TRBV6-5 to TRBJ2-2; 9 nucleotides line up with TRBD1. This CDR3 is built from 15 residues. CDR1 is MNHEY, CDR2 SVGAGI, per germline. After removal of 6 bases from V and 4 bases from J, the junction contained 6 bases not matched to a gene. For the CDR3, the DNA is TGTGCCAGCAGCCGAGACAGGGGGATCACCGGGGAGCTGTTTTTT. It translates to CASSRDRGITGELFF.

This rearrangement joins TRBV7-2 to TRBJ2-1, with a tentative D call TRBD2 (6 bases). CDR1 and CDR2 from the germline V gene are SGHTA and FQGNSA. The CDR3 runs 15 residues. V shed 1 base and J shed 9 bases, with 16 bases lying between them. The CDR3 DNA reads as TGTGCCAGCAGCTTAGAGGAGACTAGATCTATTGAGCAGTTCTTC. It codes for CASSLEETRSIEQFF. The full variable domain, with the rest looked up from reference TRBV7-2 and TRBJ2-1, is GAGVSQSPSNKVTEKGKDVELRCDPISGHTALYWYRQSLGQGLEFLIYFQGNSAPDKSGLPSDRFSAERTGGSVSTLTIQRTQQEDSAVYLCASSLEETRSIEQFFGPGTRLTVL.